Presented here are 24 T cell receptor beta chains from one specimen sequenced in a study of cytomegalovirus exposure and HLA in healthy donors. Data came from immunoSEQ multiplex PCR; TCRdb stores just in-frame clones and leaves some out. This table holds hundreds of thousands of clones, 75% to 90% found once. Sequencing was carried out using PBMCs. Receptor source: a woman under 30 in good health and CMV-seronegative.

About this clone itself: The sample holds other DNA sequences that translate to the same CDR3. The DNA of the CDR3 is TGTGCCAGCAGTTTACTCGGACAGAACTACGAGCAGTACTTC. Translation: CASSLLGQNYEQYF. V and J are TRBV27 and TRBJ2-7; TRBD1 is a possible D gene (6 bases). V was cut by 2 bases and J by 3 bases, with 11 bases left in between. The germline CDR1 and CDR2 sequences are MNHEY and SMNVEV (reference sequence). The CDR3 contains 14 residues.

The rearrangement links TRBV5-6 to TRBJ2-7; 8 bases align to TRBD2. The CDR3 consists of 17 residues. Losses at the gene ends were 0 bases for V and 4 bases for J; bases not matched to a gene: 12. The germline V gene encodes CDR1 SGHDT and CDR2 YYEEEE. The DNA of the CDR3 is TGTGCCAGCAGCTTGGATATTGGTCGGGGGGGCGCATACGAGCAGTACTTC. As protein: CASSLDIGRGGAYEQYF.

The chain's CDR3 is CASSPILAGAILTSSYEQYF. The CDR3 coding sequence is TGTGCCAGCAGTCCCATACTAGCGGGAGCTATCCTAACGAGCTCCTACGAGCAGTACTTC. The rearrangement uses TRBV27 and TRBJ2-7; TRBD2 agrees at 11 bases. Looked up from germline, CDR1 is MNHEY and CDR2 is SMNVEV (reference sequence). The CDR3 is 20 residues long. The V and J ends lost 5 bases and 0 bases, in that order; junction bases with no gene match: 18.

In this sample, this clone turned up a few times. This sequence joins TRBV29-1 and TRBJ2-5; TRBD1 matches 11 bases. The ends lost 7 bases at V and 5 bases at J; junction bases unmatched: 12. The CDR3 consists of 15 residues. CDR1 and CDR2 from the germline V gene are SQVTM and ANQGSEA. This CDR3 is CSAYSGTGGSETQYF. CDR3 nucleotides: TGCAGCGCGTACTCCGGGACAGGGGGTTCGGAGACCCAGTACTTC.

The genes are TRBV18 and TRBJ2-1; 8 nucleotides match TRBD2. CDR3 length equals 15 residues. Germline V gene lookup returns CDR1 KGHSH and CDR2 LQKENI. The J segment lost 5 bases and the V segment lost 5 bases, leaving 8 bases of the junction unmatched. The chain's CDR3 is CASSSGTRSNNEQFF. In DNA form, the CDR3 reads TGTGCCAGCTCATCGGGGACTAGATCGAACAATGAGCAGTTCTTC.

The gene calls are TRBV4-1 and TRBJ1-4; D is perhaps TRBD1 (6 bases). The ends were cut back, 8 bases at V and 7 bases at J, with 17 bases in the middle. Germline V gene lookup returns CDR1 MGHRA and CDR2 YSYEKL. The CDR3 has 14 amino acids. The CDR3: CASHKRGGGEKLFF. The CDR3 bases are TGCGCCAGCCACAAGAGGGGGGGCGGTGAAAAACTGTTTTTT.

The chain recombines TRBV27 with TRBJ2-2, with 8 bases fitting TRBD2. The CDR3 totals 15 residues. Per the germline V gene, CDR1 is MNHEY and CDR2 is SMNVEV (reference sequence). Losses at the gene ends were 1 base for V and 4 bases for J; bases not matched to a gene: 2. CDR3 nucleotides: TGTGCCAGCAGTTTATTTCGGGAGGGCACCGGGGAGCTGTTTTTT. This encodes CASSLFREGTGELFF.

This clone was seen just once. V and J are TRBV28 and TRBJ1-2; 9 nucleotides match TRBD1. This CDR3 comprises 14 residues. J was trimmed by 4 bases and V by 6 bases; bases with no gene match: 6. The germline V gene has CDR1 MDHEN and CDR2 SYDVKM. The DNA for the CDR3 is TGTGCCAGCAGCTACAGGGGGCGCCTCTATGGCTACACCTTC. Translated, it gives CASSYRGRLYGYTF.

This sequence joins TRBV5-1 and TRBJ1-3, with 7 bases aligning to TRBD1. This CDR3 has 16 amino acids. The junction had 7 bases not matched to a gene; V was cut back by 0 bases and J by 4 bases. In germline, CDR1 is SGHRS, CDR2 YFSETQ. The CDR3 nucleotides are TGCGCCAGCAGCTTGGCCGGACAGGCCTGGGGAAACACCATATATTTT. It encodes CASSLAGQAWGNTIYF.

This clone was seen a handful of times. The genes are TRBV7-3 and TRBJ2-2; 8 positions agree with TRBD2. Germline lookup yields CDR1 SGHTA and CDR2 FQGTGA. The CDR3 length is 15 residues. V shed 4 bases and J 7 bases; nucleotides not matched to a gene: 8. CDR3 bases: TGTGCCAGCAGCTCCTCTAGCGGGTCGGACGGGGAGCTGTTTTTT. Amino acid sequence: CASSSSSGSDGELFF.

This rearrangement joins TRBV7-9 to TRBJ2-1; 10 nucleotides match TRBD2. Germline CDR1 SEHNR, CDR2 FQNEAQ (reference sequence). V shed 7 bases and J 8 bases; nucleotides not matched to a gene: 8. CDR3 length: 14 residues. The CDR3 bases are TGTGCCAGCAAACCGGGACTAGCGAAGGATGAGCAGTTCTTC. It specifies CASKPGLAKDEQFF.

The chain carries TRBV2 and TRBJ1-3; possibly TRBD1 for D (5 bases). CDR1 is SNHLY and CDR2 is FYNNEI in the germline V gene. The CDR3 covers 14 residues. Trimming removed 5 bases from V and 2 bases from J, with 10 bases in between. The CDR3 region is CASSYRPTGNTIYF. The CDR3 coding sequence is TGTGCCAGCAGTTACAGGCCGACTGGAAACACCATATATTTT.

The chain employs TRBV7-2 and TRBJ2-7; the D gene is possibly TRBD2 (5 bases). V was trimmed by 1 base and J by 5 bases, leaving 12 bases between them. The CDR3 length is 14 residues. Germline values: CDR1 SGHTA, CDR2 FQGNSA. Here the CDR3 DNA reads TGTGCCAGCAGCTTAGGAGGGAGTAGCGACGAGCAGTACTTC. Its protein product is CASSLGGSSDEQYF.

The chain carries TRBV28 and TRBJ2-2, with D unresolved. The CDR3 has 16 residues. Germline V lookup: CDR1 MDHEN, CDR2 SYDVKM. Trimming shortened V by 3 bases and J by 4 bases, and 15 bases separated the two germline ends. The CDR3 region has the DNA TGTGCCAGCAGTTTTTGGAACAGTACTCTCACCGGGGAGCTGTTTTTT. This sequence encodes CASSFWNSTLTGELFF.

The rearrangement uses TRBV6-1 and TRBJ1-6; TRBD1 matches at 8 bases. With 7 bases clipped from V and 7 bases from J, the junction kept 9 bases outside the gene matches. The CDR3 consists of 15 residues. The germline V gene encodes CDR1 MNHNS and CDR2 SASEGT. Written as DNA, the CDR3 is TGTGCCAGCACTTTTCGGACAGGGTTCAATTCACCCCTCCACTTT. It encodes CASTFRTGFNSPLHF.

The CDR3 region is CASRRQGTSQPQHF. As DNA, the CDR3 is TGTGCCAGCAGGAGACAGGGTACGAGTCAGCCCCAGCATTTT. This chain links TRBV27 with TRBJ1-5; the match to TRBD1 covers 7 bases. The CDR3 has 14 residues. Per the germline V gene, CDR1 is MNHEY and CDR2 is SMNVEV (reference sequence). With 6 bases clipped from V and 6 bases from J, the junction kept 8 bases outside the gene matches.

Of note for this clone: This sample includes further DNA sequences coding for the same CDR3. This chain uses TRBV11-2 with TRBJ2-7; the D is unclear. V was pared by 1 base and J by 3 bases, with 7 bases between. The length of the CDR3 is 13 residues. Germline values: CDR1 SGHAT, CDR2 FQNNGV. The CDR3 nucleotides read TGTGCCAGCAGCTTAGGCGGCGGCTACGAGCAGTACTTC. Translated, it gives CASSLGGGYEQYF.

The chain links TRBV5-1 to TRBJ2-6; maybe TRBD1 (6 bases). V lost 2 bases and J lost 1, with 13 bases in between. Germline V gives CDR1 SGHRS, CDR2 YFSETQ. The CDR3 consists of 17 residues. The CDR3 reads CASSFRDTPSGANVLTF. The CDR3 DNA follows: TGCGCCAGCAGCTTCCGGGACACCCCTTCTGGGGCCAACGTCCTGACTTTC. The complete variable domain, with remaining parts taken from reference TRBV5-1 and TRBJ2-6, reads KAGVTQTPRYLIKTRGQQVTLSCSPISGHRSVSWYQQTPGQGLQFLFEYFSETQRNKGNFPGRFSGRQFSNSRSEMNVSTLELGDSALYLCASSFRDTPSGANVLTFGAGSRLTVL.

V gene TRBV28 combines with J gene TRBJ2-1; TRBD2 matches at 14 bases. V shed 3 bases, J shed 0 bases, and the junction held 7 bases outside the gene matches. The CDR3 extends over 19 amino acids. From germline, CDR1 is MDHEN and CDR2 SYDVKM. The CDR3 sequence: CASSLGLAGVLSSYNEQFF. The DNA for the CDR3 is TGTGCCAGCAGTTTGGGACTAGCGGGGGTCCTGAGCTCCTACAATGAGCAGTTCTTC. The complete variable domain, with remaining parts taken from reference TRBV28 and TRBJ2-1, reads DVKVTQSSRYLVKRTGEKVFLECVQDMDHENMFWYRQDPGLGLRLIYFSYDVKMKEKGDIPEGYSVSREKKERFSLILESASTNQTSMYLCASSLGLAGVLSSYNEQFFGPGTRLTVL.

The chain carries TRBV2 and TRBJ1-5, with D possibly matching TRBD1 (6 bases). Trimming shortened V by 5 bases and J by 6 bases, and 8 bases separated the two germline ends. Germline V gene lookup returns CDR1 SNHLY and CDR2 FYNNEI. The CDR3 is 12 amino acids. This CDR3 reads CASSTGTQPQHF. CDR3 DNA sequence: TGTGCCAGCAGTACAGGGACTCAGCCCCAGCATTTT.

The V call is TRBV6-5, the J call TRBJ1-2, with 9 bases matching TRBD1. The germline V gene encodes CDR1 MNHEY and CDR2 SVGAGI. This CDR3 contains 12 residues. The ends lost 4 bases at V and 8 bases at J; junction bases unmatched: 2. The CDR3 loop reads CASSWGQGGYTF. The CDR3 DNA reads as TGTGCCAGCAGTTGGGGACAGGGAGGCTACACCTTC.

This rearrangement joins TRBV5-6 to TRBJ1-6; the D gene is possibly TRBD1 (6 bases). Deletions cut 2 bases from V and 10 bases from J, with 16 bases between. Germline V lookup: CDR1 SGHDT, CDR2 YYEEEE. CDR3 length: 15 residues. As DNA, the CDR3 is TGTGCCAGCAGCTTACTCCAGGGGAATCGGTCACCCCTCCACTTT. Translating it yields CASSLLQGNRSPLHF.

This clone has a handful of counts. This sequence joins TRBV19 and TRBJ2-2, with TRBD1 as a possible D gene (5 bases). V was trimmed by 9 bases and J by 1 base, leaving 12 bases between them. Looked up from germline, CDR1 is LNHDA and CDR2 is SQIVND (reference sequence). This CDR3 region has 14 residues. CDR3 sequence reads: CASQQGVNTGELFF. The CDR3 nucleotides are TGTGCCAGCCAGCAAGGGGTGAACACCGGGGAGCTGTTTTTT.

This clone occurred once. The rearrangement links TRBV18 to TRBJ2-5; D remains unclear. There are 13 residues in the CDR3. Trimming cost V 3 bases and J 5 bases, with 10 bases left between them. From germline, CDR1 is KGHSH and CDR2 LQKENI. The CDR3 sequence: CASSPREQETQYF. The CDR3 region has the DNA TGTGCCAGCTCACCTCGAGAACAGGAGACCCAGTACTTC.